This TCR beta chain is drawn from a study of cytomegalovirus exposure and HLA in healthy donors. Findings and limits, study-wide: In terms of immune exposure information, only CMV serostatus was available. Prior analysis indicated that the majority of TCR beta V segments exhibited productivity approximately 87% or approximately 30% of the time.

On this clone: The antigen is undetermined.

The PCR was carried out with 60 Vbeta primers and 13 Jbeta primers. Sequenced by immunoSEQ multiplex PCR; TCRdb stores in-frame clones only, minus some. This specimen shows some 200,000 clones; the ten leading clones hold 1.1%. With 0 bases clipped from V and 5 bases from J, the junction kept 1 base outside the gene matches. Germline assignment: CDR1 KGHSH and CDR2 LQKENI. The CDR3 totals 14 residues. This chain links TRBV18 with TRBJ2-1; 7 bases fit TRBD1. The source material was PBMCs. This TCR derives from a girl aged 2 to 10 in good health and CMV-seropositive. DNA of the CDR3: TGTGCCAGCTCACCACCGACAGGGAACAATGAGCAGTTCTTC. Its protein product is CASSPPTGNNEQFF.